This T cell receptor (beta chain) was identified in a study of vaccination and CD4 T cells after COVID-19. Regarding the study as a whole: Clonotypes reactive to SARS-CoV-2 had a median that went up from around 20 to 38, but not significantly.

This sample's treatment: approximately nine-day PBMC culture with coronavirus spike peptide pools or control peptides (ViraFEST assay). With 4 bases clipped from V and 2 bases from J, the junction kept 0 bases outside the gene matches. CDR3 length: 14 residues. The germline V gene encodes CDR1 ENHRY and CDR2 SYGVKD. The Oncomine TCR Beta short-read assay was what sequenced the DNA obtained from cultured CD4+ T cells. TCRdb analysed the PCR reads with MiXCR anew, one entry per CDR3 protein. The sample lists roughly 12,000 distinct CDR3 sequences, roughly 50% occurring once. This clonotype was recorded a few times. The antigen remains unidentified.

The rearrangement links TRBV10-3 to TRBJ1-5; 9 nucleotides line up with TRBD1. This TCR was sampled from a human donor who had recovered from COVID-19. The sequenced sample was CD4+ T cells from blood, cultured in vitro. The CDR3 spells CAISGTGGNQPQHF. The CDR3 coding sequence is TGTGCCATCAGTGGGACAGGGGGCAATCAGCCCCAGCATTTT.